This TCR beta chain was recorded in a study of T cell responses to AZD1222 COVID-19 vaccine. The repertoire was sequenced with immunoSEQ multiplex PCR; TCRdb's copy has only in-frame clones and lacks some. The sample carries 90,000 to 100,000 clones, roughly 90% recorded once. Per germline, CDR1 SGHRS and CDR2 YFSETQ. The CDR3 totals 14 residues. V gave up 0 bases and J gave up 7 bases; unmatched junction bases: 6. Sequencing used peripheral blood, obtained on day 0 of AZD1222 vaccination. The sequence came from an adult in good health. The chain uses TRBV5-1 and TRBJ1-2; 7 bases agree with TRBD1. CDR3 nucleotides: TGCGCCAGCAGCTTGGGACAGGGTGCGGGTGGCTACACCTTC. Protein: CASSLGQGAGGYTF.